The 28 T cell receptor beta chains in this list originate from one sample, sequenced in a study of blood T cell repertoires in COVID-19. Here immunoSEQ multiplex PCR was the method, and the copy in TCRdb shows in-frame clones only, minus some. The repertoire has some 41,000 clones, roughly nine tenths of them found once; the top ten carry around 9.1%. What was sequenced was peripheral blood. The receptors derive from a woman of 80 years or more with active COVID-19.

V is TRBV4-1 and J is TRBJ1-2, with 8 positions matching TRBD1. Germline V gene lookup returns CDR1 MGHRA and CDR2 YSYEKL. This CDR3 comprises 17 residues. V was clipped by 0 bases and J by 8 bases; unmatched bases: 14. CDR3 loop: CASSQEDRGRGAGGYTF. CDR3 DNA sequence: TGCGCCAGCAGCCAAGAAGACAGGGGTCGAGGGGCTGGGGGCTACACCTTC.

V is TRBV21-1 and J is TRBJ2-1; TRBD2, the D gene given by the table, was not confirmed from the DNA. TRBV21-1 is designated a pseudogene. The CDR3 is made up of 15 amino acids. The CDR3, as DNA: TGTGCCAGCAGCAAGACTAGCGGGGCATACAATGAGCAGTTCTTC. Translated: CASSKTSGAYNEQFF.

V usage is TRBV7-2 and J usage is TRBJ1-3; 11 positions match TRBD1. Germline CDR1 reads SGHTA; CDR2 reads FQGNSA. This CDR3 is 16 amino acids long. V gave up 6 bases and J gave up 2 bases; unmatched junction bases: 6. CDR3 nucleotide sequence: TGTGCCAGCAGTCGCCGGGACAGGGGGACTGGAAACACCATATATTTT. This translates into CASSRRDRGTGNTIYF. Variable domain in full (rest from reference TRBV7-2 and TRBJ1-3): GAGVSQSPSNKVTEKGKDVELRCDPISGHTALYWYRQSLGQGLEFLIYFQGNSAPDKSGLPSDRFSAERTGGSVSTLTIQRTQQEDSAVYLCASSRRDRGTGNTIYFGEGSWLTVV.

There are a few counts of this clone. The J gene is TRBJ1-2, the V gene TRBV2; 7 bases match TRBD1. The V gene's germline CDR1 is SNHLY and CDR2 FYNNEI. V dropped 5 bases and J dropped 2; count of bases not matched to a gene: 2. The CDR3 is 13 amino acids. The CDR3 nucleotides are TGTGCCAGCAGTATCAGGGGGAACTATGGCTACACCTTC. This encodes CASSIRGNYGYTF.

This clone has a single count. This chain links TRBV11-2 with TRBJ2-2; 8 nucleotides agree with TRBD2. V shed 3 bases and J 7 bases; nucleotides not matched to a gene: 7. The CDR3 runs 15 residues. Germline V lookup: CDR1 SGHAT, CDR2 FQNNGV. The CDR3 nucleotides are TGTGCCAGCAGCTTCATCACTAGCGGAGGCGGGGAGCTGTTTTTT. Translated: CASSFITSGGGELFF.

The chain employs TRBV19 and TRBJ1-2; D not certain. V was shortened by 4 bases and J by 8 bases, with 17 bases between the two germline ends. CDR3 length equals 14 residues. Germline CDR1 and CDR2: LNHDA and SQIVND (reference sequence). As DNA, the CDR3 is TGTGCCAGTAGTACCAGGACGGGAGAGGTAGGCTACACCTTC. Residues: CASSTRTGEVGYTF. Full variable domain (remainder filled in from reference TRBV19 and TRBJ1-2): DGGITQSPKYLFRKEGQNVTLSCEQNLNHDAMYWYRQDPGQGLRLIYYSQIVNDFQKGDIAEGYSVSREKKESFPLTVTSAQKNPTAFYLCASSTRTGEVGYTFGSGTRLTVV.

CDR3 DNA: TGTGCCAGCAAGGGCCAGGGGGAAGTCTATGGCTACACCTTC. Amino acid sequence: CASKGQGEVYGYTF. The genes are TRBV28 and TRBJ1-2; 7 positions agree with TRBD1. With V trimmed by 7 bases and J by 4 bases, 9 bases remained unmatched. The germline V gene has CDR1 MDHEN and CDR2 SYDVKM. The CDR3 runs to 14 residues.

The genes are TRBV27 and TRBJ2-3; D might be TRBD1 (6 bases). The V end lost 2 bases, the J end lost 5 bases, and 14 bases lay between the germline ends. The CDR3 spans 15 residues. Per the germline V gene, CDR1 is MNHEY and CDR2 is SMNVEV (reference sequence). The CDR3 loop reads CASSLGSGAKDTQYF. For the CDR3, the DNA is TGTGCCAGCAGTTTAGGGTCAGGGGCCAAAGATACGCAGTATTTT.

The chain is built from TRBV18 and TRBJ2-7, with 7 bases aligning to TRBD1. With V trimmed by 3 bases and J by 6 bases, 8 bases remained unmatched. This CDR3 spans 14 amino acids. In germline, CDR1 is KGHSH, CDR2 LQKENI. The CDR3 DNA is TGTGCCAGCTCACCCAGCATGACAGGGTTCGAGCAGTACTTC. Encoded protein: CASSPSMTGFEQYF.

The rearrangement joins TRBV5-1 to TRBJ2-7; the match to TRBD1 covers 10 bases. This CDR3 is 14 amino acids long. CDR1 and CDR2 from the germline V gene are SGHRS and YFSETQ. V was clipped by 4 bases and J by 5 bases; unmatched bases: 6. In DNA form, the CDR3 reads TGCGCCAGCAGCGGACAGGGGGGTTTCGACGAGCAGTACTTC. It encodes CASSGQGGFDEQYF.

The chain links TRBV27 to TRBJ1-2, with D unclear. The CDR3 loop spans 15 amino acids. Trimming took 1 base from V and 1 from J, leaving 10 bases between them. Germline assignment: CDR1 MNHEY and CDR2 SMNVEV (reference sequence). The CDR3 loop reads CASSLLANVNYGYTF. The CDR3 DNA reads TGTGCCAGCAGTTTATTAGCTAATGTTAACTATGGCTACACCTTC.

The chain joins TRBV6-5 to TRBJ2-7, with a weak D call TRBD1 (5 bases). CDR1 MNHEY and CDR2 SVGAGI come from the germline V gene. The CDR3 sequence is 13 residues long. Trimming took off 6 bases at V and 3 bases at J, with 12 bases between the two ends. The CDR3 DNA reads as TGTGCCAGCAGACACACCAGGGACTACGAGCAGTACTTC. This encodes CASRHTRDYEQYF.

The chain recombines TRBV5-4 with TRBJ2-3, with 10 positions matching TRBD1. Germline loops: CDR1 SGHNT, CDR2 YYREEE (reference sequence). With V trimmed by 4 bases and J by 2 bases, 4 bases remained unmatched. This CDR3 region has 15 residues. The CDR3 region is CASSDGTGVTDTQYF. CDR3 DNA sequence: TGTGCCAGCAGCGACGGGACAGGGGTCACAGATACGCAGTATTTT.

V gene TRBV5-4 combines with J gene TRBJ2-1; TRBD2 aligns across 9 bases. The CDR3 runs 16 residues. The V segment lost 4 bases and the J segment 8 bases; nucleotides outside the gene matches: 13. Germline V gene sequence: CDR1 SGHNT, CDR2 YYREEE (reference sequence). This chain's CDR3 is CASSLRGGAIFHEQFF. The CDR3 region has the DNA TGTGCCAGCAGCCTCCGCGGGGGGGCTATTTTCCATGAGCAGTTCTTC.

This clone showed up just a few times. The chain has TRBV2 and TRBJ2-3, with a possible D match to TRBD1 (6 bases). The CDR3 length is 14 residues. Trimming cost V 6 bases and J 3 bases, with 13 bases left between them. The germline CDR1 and CDR2 sequences are SNHLY and FYNNEI. This chain's CDR3 is CASRPGTSTDTQYF. Written as DNA, the CDR3 is TGTGCCAGCAGACCGGGGACATCTACAGATACGCAGTATTTT.

The chain employs TRBV5-6 and TRBJ1-4; D may be TRBD1 (5 bases). Trimming cost V 0 bases and J 6 bases, with 15 bases left between them. The CDR3 length is 16 residues. The germline V gene has CDR1 SGHDT and CDR2 YYEEEE. The CDR3 reads CASSLGSVRVDEKLFF. CDR3 coding DNA: TGTGCCAGCAGCTTGGGTTCTGTCAGGGTTGATGAAAAACTGTTTTTT.

The chain couples TRBV7-2 to TRBJ1-2, with 7 nucleotides matching TRBD1. The CDR3 runs 14 residues. Germline V gives CDR1 SGHTA, CDR2 FQGNSA. Germline trimming cut 4 bases from V and 8 bases from J; bases unmatched to any gene: 10. CDR3 nucleotide sequence: TGTGCCAGCAGCTCACTACCAACAGGGGCAGGCTACACCTTC. Its translation: CASSSLPTGAGYTF. The variable domain in full, completed from reference TRBV7-2 and TRBJ1-2, reads GAGVSQSPSNKVTEKGKDVELRCDPISGHTALYWYRQSLGQGLEFLIYFQGNSAPDKSGLPSDRFSAERTGGSVSTLTIQRTQQEDSAVYLCASSSLPTGAGYTFGSGTRLTVV.

The rearrangement joins TRBV9 to TRBJ1-3; weak D call: TRBD1 (5 bases). Trimming stripped 0 bases from V and 1 base from J, with 14 bases between. The germline V gene encodes CDR1 SGDLS and CDR2 YYNGEE. CDR3 length equals 17 residues. In DNA, the CDR3 is TGTGCCAGCAGCGTAGGGGGCAGTCCAAAATCTGGAAACACCATATATTTT. It is translated as CASSVGGSPKSGNTIYF.

The table lists this clone with a few counts. The CDR3 bases are TGTGCCAGTAGTATGGGCCGGGAGGGAACTAATGAAAAACTGTTTTTT. Its protein is CASSMGREGTNEKLFF. The chain combines TRBV19 with TRBJ1-4; D is unclear. Germline V gives CDR1 LNHDA, CDR2 SQIVND (reference sequence). The V end was cut by 3 bases, the J end by 1 base, with 12 bases between. This CDR3 comprises 16 residues.

The V call is TRBV7-8, the J call TRBJ1-5; D call uncertain. Trimming stripped 1 base from V and 4 bases from J, with 5 bases between. The CDR3 consists of 13 residues. Per the germline V gene, CDR1 is SGHVS and CDR2 is FQNEAQ. The CDR3 loop reads CASSLERNQPQHF. As DNA, the CDR3 is TGTGCCAGCAGCTTAGAGAGGAATCAGCCCCAGCATTTT.

The V gene is TRBV7-9, the J gene TRBJ2-3; 9 bases line up with TRBD1. The ends lost 5 bases at V and 2 bases at J; junction bases unmatched: 8. This CDR3 has 16 residues. From germline, CDR1 is SEHNR and CDR2 FQNEAQ (reference sequence). CDR3 protein: CASSPRTGAPTDTQYF. CDR3 bases: TGTGCCAGCAGCCCCCGGACAGGGGCCCCCACAGATACGCAGTATTTT.

The V gene is TRBV14, the J gene TRBJ2-1, with D hard to call. The CDR3 has 11 amino acids. CDR1 is SGHDN and CDR2 is FVKESK in the germline V gene. V was cut by 3 bases and J by 9 bases, with 6 bases left in between. The CDR3 DNA sequence: TGTGCCAGCAGCCACGGCGGTGAGCAGTTCTTC. Translated: CASSHGGEQFF.

This clone was counted once. The V call is TRBV5-1, the J call TRBJ2-5; D is possibly TRBD2 (6 bases). Trimming cost V 5 bases and J 1 base, with 18 bases left between them. Germline V lookup: CDR1 SGHRS, CDR2 YFSETQ. The CDR3 is 16 residues long. CDR3 coding DNA: TGCGCCAGCAGTTTAAACGCGGGACGTTCCCAAGAGACCCAGTACTTC. The encoded protein is CASSLNAGRSQETQYF.

This rearrangement joins TRBV9 to TRBJ1-6, with 7 bases fitting TRBD1. Trimming took 4 bases from V and 7 from J; bases not matched to a gene: 8. CDR3 size: 15 residues. Per the germline V gene, CDR1 is SGDLS and CDR2 is YYNGEE. CDR3 residues: CASSQTGTENSPLHF. DNA of the CDR3: TGTGCCAGCAGCCAAACCGGGACAGAGAATTCACCCCTCCACTTT.

The J gene is TRBJ1-5, the V gene TRBV28; 7 positions agree with TRBD1. The ends lost 6 bases at V and 4 bases at J; junction bases unmatched: 6. The CDR3 runs 14 residues. The V gene's germline CDR1 is MDHEN and CDR2 SYDVKM. The CDR3 sequence: CASRQGGQNQPQHF. CDR3 nucleotide sequence: TGTGCCAGCAGACAAGGGGGCCAGAATCAGCCCCAGCATTTT.

The chain carries TRBV18 and TRBJ2-1; 9 bases map to TRBD2. The V and J ends lost 6 bases and 8 bases, in that order; junction bases with no gene match: 5. Germline CDR1 reads KGHSH; CDR2 reads LQKENI. This CDR3 contains 13 residues. This chain's CDR3 is CASSRGLADEQFF. The CDR3 DNA reads TGTGCCAGCTCGCGGGGACTAGCCGATGAGCAGTTCTTC.

This chain uses TRBV29-1 with TRBJ1-1; possible D gene TRBD1, 5 bases. The CDR3 extends over 15 amino acids. The germline CDR1 and CDR2 sequences are SQVTM and ANQGSEA. V was cut by 2 bases and J by 1 base, with 14 bases left in between. Written as DNA, the CDR3 is TGCAGCGTTGAAAGGGCAGGGCGCGAGAACACTGAAGCTTTCTTT. Its translation: CSVERAGRENTEAFF.

The chain employs TRBV2 and TRBJ2-7, with D possibly matching TRBD2 (6 bases). The CDR3 consists of 12 residues. The V end was cut by 6 bases, the J end by 6 bases, with 12 bases between. Germline CDR1 is SNHLY and CDR2 is FYNNEI. The CDR3 region is CASRKLAAEQYF. The CDR3, as DNA: TGTGCCAGCAGGAAACTAGCAGCCGAGCAGTACTTC.